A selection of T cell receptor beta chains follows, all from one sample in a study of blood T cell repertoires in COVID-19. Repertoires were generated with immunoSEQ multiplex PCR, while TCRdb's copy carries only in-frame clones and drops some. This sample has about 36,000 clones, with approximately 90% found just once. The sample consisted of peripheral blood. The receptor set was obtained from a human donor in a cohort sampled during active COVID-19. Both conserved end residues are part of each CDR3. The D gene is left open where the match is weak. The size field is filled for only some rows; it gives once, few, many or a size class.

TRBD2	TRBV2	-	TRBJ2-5	CASSAGLAGGETQYF	TGTGCCAGCAGTGCTGGACTAGCGGGGGGAGAGACCCAGTACTTC
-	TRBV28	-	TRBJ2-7	CASSRQETEQYF	TGTGCCAGCAGTCGACAGGAGACCGAGCAGTACTTC
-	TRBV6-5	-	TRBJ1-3	CASSRLGAGNTIYF	TGTGCCAGCAGCCGACTAGGGGCTGGAAACACCATATATTTT
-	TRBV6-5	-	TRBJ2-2	CASSYSWLANTGELFF	TGTGCCAGCAGTTACTCGTGGCTTGCGAACACCGGGGAGCTGTTTTTT
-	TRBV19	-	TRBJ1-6	CASRTVKDNSPLHF	TGTGCCAGTCGGACAGTAAAAGATAATTCACCCCTCCACTTT
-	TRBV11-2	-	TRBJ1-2	CASSLEGGGYTF	TGTGCCAGCAGCTTAGAGGGGGGTGGCTACACCTTC
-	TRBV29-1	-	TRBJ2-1	CSVARTSSSSYNEQFF	TGCAGCGTCGCTAGGACTTCTTCAAGCTCCTACAATGAGCAGTTCTTC
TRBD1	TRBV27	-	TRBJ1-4	CASSLARGIATNEKLFF	TGTGCCAGCAGTTTGGCCAGGGGGATTGCAACTAATGAAAAACTGTTTTTT
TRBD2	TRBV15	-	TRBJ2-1	CATSKSTSGLSYNEQFF	TGTGCCACCAGCAAGTCGACTAGCGGGCTCTCCTACAATGAGCAGTTCTTC
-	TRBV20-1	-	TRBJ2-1	CSARPGNEQFF	TGCAGTGCTCGACCGGGAAATGAGCAGTTCTTC
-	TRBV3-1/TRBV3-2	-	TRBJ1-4	CASSHYKGRVEKLFF	TGTGCCAGCAGCCATTATAAGGGGCGAGTTGAAAAACTGTTTTTT
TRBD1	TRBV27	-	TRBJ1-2	CASSLDRGEGYTF	TGTGCCAGCAGTCTCGACAGGGGTGAGGGCTACACCTTC
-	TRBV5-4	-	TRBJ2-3	CASSGATSAVTDTQYF	TGTGCCAGCAGCGGGGCTACATCTGCGGTCACAGATACGCAGTATTTT
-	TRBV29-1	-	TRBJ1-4	CSVIWRAGGEKLFF	TGCAGCGTTATCTGGAGGGCAGGTGGGGAAAAACTGTTTTTT
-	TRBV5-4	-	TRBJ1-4	CASSRTGDNEKLFF	TGTGCCAGCAGCAGAACGGGAGATAATGAAAAACTGTTTTTT
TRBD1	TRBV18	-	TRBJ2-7	CASSPRQGAREQYF	TGTGCCAGCTCACCACGACAGGGGGCGAGGGAGCAGTACTTC
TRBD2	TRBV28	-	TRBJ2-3	CASSLGLRRGGWYF	TGTGCCAGCAGTTTGGGACTACGGCGGGGGGGCTGGTATTTT
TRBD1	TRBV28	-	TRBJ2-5	CASSLGDTGVETQYF	TGTGCCAGCAGTTTAGGCGATACAGGGGTAGAGACCCAGTACTTC
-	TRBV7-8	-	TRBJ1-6	CASSLAGGLRRAGGDSPLHF	TGTGCCAGCAGCTTAGCTGGGGGCCTAAGGCGGGCTGGTGGGGATTCACCCCTCCACTTT
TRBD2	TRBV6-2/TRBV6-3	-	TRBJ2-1	CASSQGLAGGGEQFF	TGTGCCAGCAGTCAGGGACTAGCGGGAGGGGGGGAGCAGTTCTTC
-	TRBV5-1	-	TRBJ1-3	CASSPDTGNTIYF	TGCGCCAGCAGCCCCGACACTGGAAACACCATATATTTT
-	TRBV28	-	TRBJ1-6	CATHQGSNSPLHF	TGTGCCACCCACCAGGGTAGTAATTCACCCCTCCACTTT
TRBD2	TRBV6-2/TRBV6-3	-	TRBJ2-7	CASSSTSGRSHSPYEQYF	TGTGCCAGCAGTAGTACTAGCGGGAGGTCGCATTCTCCCTACGAGCAGTACTTC
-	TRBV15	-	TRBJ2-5	CATSRSWREETQYF	TGTGCCACCAGCAGATCGTGGAGGGAAGAGACCCAGTACTTC
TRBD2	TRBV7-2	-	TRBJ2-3	CASSLKLLQALAGIDTQYF	TGTGCCAGCAGCTTAAAACTTCTGCAGGCACTAGCGGGAATAGATACGCAGTATTTT
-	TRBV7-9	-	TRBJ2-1	CASSSTVGSYNEQFF	TGTGCCAGCAGCTCCACGGTTGGTAGCTACAATGAACAGTTCTTC
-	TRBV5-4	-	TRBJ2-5	CASSPGQRETQYF	TGTGCCAGCAGCCCCGGACAAAGGGAGACCCAGTACTTC
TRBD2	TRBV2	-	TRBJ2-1	CASTLGLAGGSYNEQFF	TGTGCCAGCACCCTGGGACTAGCGGGAGGGTCCTACAATGAGCAGTTCTTC
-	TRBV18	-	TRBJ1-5	CASSQGVGNQPQHF	TGTGCCAGCTCACAGGGGGTAGGCAATCAGCCCCAGCATTTT
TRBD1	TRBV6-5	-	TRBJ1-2	CASISGQGRPLRYTF	TGTGCCAGCATTAGTGGACAGGGGCGTCCCCTACGCTACACCTTC
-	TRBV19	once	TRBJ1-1	CASSTPGQNTEAFF	TGTGCCAGTAGTACCCCGGGACAGAACACTGAAGCTTTCTTT
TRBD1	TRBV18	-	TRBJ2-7	CASSPPGQGTYEQYF	TGTGCCAGCTCACCTCCGGGACAGGGGACCTACGAGCAGTACTTC
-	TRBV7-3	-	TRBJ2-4	CASSLTSGGLNIQYF	TGTGCCAGCAGCTTAACGAGTGGGGGCTTGAACATTCAGTACTTC
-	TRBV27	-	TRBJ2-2	CASSFVGQTGELFF	TGTGCCAGCAGTTTCGTAGGACAGACCGGGGAGCTGTTTTTT
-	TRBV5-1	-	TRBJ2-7	CASSLENERSYEQYF	TGCGCCAGCAGCTTGGAGAACGAGCGATCCTACGAGCAGTACTTC
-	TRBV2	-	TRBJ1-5	CASSSLSSNQPQHF	TGTGCCAGCAGTAGCCTTAGTAGCAATCAGCCCCAGCATTTT
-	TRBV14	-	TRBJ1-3	CASSGTLSGNTIYF	TGTGCCAGCAGCGGGACACTCTCTGGAAACACCATATATTTT
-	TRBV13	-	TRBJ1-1	CASSLGSYRGVAEAFF	TGTGCCAGCAGCTTAGGGAGTTATAGAGGTGTGGCTGAAGCTTTCTTT
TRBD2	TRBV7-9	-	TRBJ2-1	CASSLGLLAGGGNEQFF	TGTGCCAGCAGCTTAGGTCTCCTAGCGGGTGGGGGGAATGAGCAGTTCTTC
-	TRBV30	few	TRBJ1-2	CAWSERESYGYTF	TGTGCCTGGAGTGAGAGGGAATCCTATGGCTACACCTTC
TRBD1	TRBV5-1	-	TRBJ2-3	CASSSTGTGANTQYF	TGCGCCAGCAGCTCCACCGGGACAGGGGCGAATACGCAGTATTTT
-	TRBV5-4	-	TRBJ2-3	CASSLGSVGRTDTQYF	TGTGCCAGCAGCTTGGGTAGCGTGGGCCGTACAGATACGCAGTATTTT
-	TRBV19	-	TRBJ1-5	CATNPGSPSNQPQHF	TGTGCCACCAACCCCGGGTCCCCAAGCAATCAGCCCCAGCATTTT
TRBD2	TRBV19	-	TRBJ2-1	CASRLLAGAYNEQFF	TGTGCCAGTAGGTTACTAGCGGGAGCGTACAATGAGCAGTTCTTC
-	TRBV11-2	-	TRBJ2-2	CASSLLVGGTGELFF	TGTGCCAGCAGCTTACTAGTAGGCGGGACCGGGGAGCTGTTTTTT
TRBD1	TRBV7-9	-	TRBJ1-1	CASSLQGQGEAFF	TGTGCCAGCAGCCTACAGGGACAGGGCGAAGCTTTCTTT
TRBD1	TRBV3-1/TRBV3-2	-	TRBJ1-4	CASSQPFGGTGGTEEKLFF	TGTGCCAGCAGCCAACCATTTGGAGGGACAGGGGGGACCGAAGAAAAACTGTTTTTT
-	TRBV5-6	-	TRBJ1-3	CASSSTQAPSGNTIYF	TGTGCCAGCAGCTCGACACAGGCCCCCTCTGGAAACACCATATATTTT